One sample yielded the 18 T cell receptor beta chains listed below, sequenced in a study of PD-1 blockade in classical Hodgkin lymphoma. Profiling relied on immunoSEQ multiplex PCR, and the TCRdb table lists in-frame clones only, not all of them. Among several thousand clones listed, 67% were seen once. Sample time point: cycle 4 day 1 (C4D1), after around six weeks of nivolumab. Every patient relapsed after autologous stem cell transplantation, and brentuximab vedotin exposure varied. The sample here was peripheral blood mononuclear cells (PBMCs), taken before the fourth cycle of nivolumab. These receptors were obtained from a human donor with classical Hodgkin lymphoma.

About this clone: The junction and the germline gene differ at one end; a read error may be behind it. This sample also contains other DNA sequences that code for the same CDR3. This chain connects TRBV20-1 to TRBJ1-2; D may be TRBD1 (5 bases). Germline lookup yields CDR1 DFQATT and CDR2 SNEGSKA (reference sequence). The CDR3 totals 9 residues. CDR3 in amino acids: CSARGTPLF. CDR3 nucleotides: TGCAGTGCTAGAGGGACACCCCTTTTC.

This clone has a handful of counts. The chain has TRBV4-1 and TRBJ1-1, with D tentatively TRBD1 (6 bases). V was trimmed by 0 bases and J by 11 bases, leaving 16 bases between them. Germline assignment: CDR1 MGHRA and CDR2 YSYEKL. This CDR3 has 14 amino acids. The DNA for the CDR3 is TGCGCCAGCAGCCAAGATTCCGGGGGCAATGGGGCTTTCTTT. It encodes CASSQDSGGNGAFF.

This chain uses TRBV9 with TRBJ2-3; TRBD2 matches at 7 bases. V gave up 0 bases and J gave up 3 bases; unmatched junction bases: 4. Germline V CDR1 and CDR2: SGDLS, YYNGEE. The CDR3 contains 15 residues. Written as DNA, the CDR3 is TGTGCCAGCAGCGTAGGAGCGGGAATAACAGATACGCAGTATTTT. This encodes CASSVGAGITDTQYF.

CDR3 protein: CASTPSNRDLAYEQFF. CDR3 coding DNA: TGTGCCAGCACCCCATCTAACCGGGACTTAGCATATGAGCAGTTCTTC. This chain uses TRBV6-9 with TRBJ2-1, with D possibly TRBD2 on 6 matching bases. Germline lookup yields CDR1 MNHGY and CDR2 SVAAGI. The germline V and J ends were trimmed by 7 bases and 8 bases, with 24 bases remaining between them. CDR3 size: 16 residues.

The V and J genes are TRBV4-3 and TRBJ1-1; no reliable D call. The V gene's germline CDR1 is LGHNA and CDR2 YSLEER. V was trimmed by 1 base and J by 0 bases, leaving 9 bases between them. The CDR3 covers 15 residues. The CDR3 spells CASSQASSVNTEAFF. In DNA, the CDR3 is TGCGCCAGCAGCCAAGCAAGTTCAGTGAACACTGAAGCTTTCTTT.

The genes are TRBV2 and TRBJ1-4; a weak D match, TRBD1 (5 bases). CDR3 length: 14 residues. Germline V lookup: CDR1 SNHLY, CDR2 FYNNEI. The V end lost 8 bases, the J end lost 5 bases, and 15 bases lay between the germline ends. CDR3 loop: CASYRGQRNEKLFF. In nucleotides, the CDR3 is TGTGCCAGCTATCGAGGACAAAGAAATGAAAAACTGTTTTTT.

V and J are TRBV5-1 and TRBJ2-3, with D tentatively TRBD1 (5 bases). Germline CDR1 and CDR2: SGHRS and YFSETQ. Trimming took off 5 bases at V and 7 bases at J, with 17 bases between the two ends. The CDR3 consists of 14 residues. The CDR3 loop is CASSTGQVPYTQYF. In DNA, the CDR3 is TGCGCCAGCAGTACTGGACAAGTGCCCTATACGCAGTATTTT.

The chain uses TRBV5-4 and TRBJ2-7, with 11 positions matching TRBD2. Per the germline V gene, CDR1 is SGHNT and CDR2 is YYREEE (reference sequence). J was trimmed by 6 bases and V by 7 bases; bases with no gene match: 9. The CDR3 has 14 residues. In DNA form, the CDR3 reads TGTGCCAGCCGGATAGCGGGAGGGCCTGGCGAGCAGTACTTC. Translating gives CASRIAGGPGEQYF.

Sample share makes this clone medium-sized. CDR3 coding DNA: TGTGCCAGTAGTATCTTAGGGCTAGCGGGATCACGCACCGGGGAGCTGTTTTTT. Amino acids: CASSILGLAGSRTGELFF. The chain carries TRBV19 and TRBJ2-2; TRBD2 agrees at 9 bases. Germline V gene data show CDR1 as LNHDA and CDR2 as SQIVND (reference sequence). V trimming: 3 bases; J trimming: 4 bases; junction bases outside the gene matches: 12. The CDR3 totals 18 residues.

The chain has TRBV7-3 and TRBJ1-1, with TRBD1 identical over 11 bases. The CDR3 has 15 residues. The V gene end was trimmed by 0 bases and the J gene end by 5 bases; junction bases not matched to a gene: 2. Germline V CDR1 and CDR2: SGHTA, FQGTGA. This CDR3 reads CASSLTGQGVTEAFF. The CDR3 DNA reads as TGTGCCAGCAGCTTAACGGGACAGGGGGTGACTGAAGCTTTCTTT.

The chain has TRBV19 and TRBJ2-2, with D possibly being TRBD2 (5 bases). In germline, CDR1 is LNHDA, CDR2 SQIVND (reference sequence). This CDR3 is 15 amino acids long. V gave up 10 bases and J gave up 3 bases, with 18 bases separating them. The CDR3 loop reads CATTIGGAYTGELFF. DNA for the CDR3: TGTGCCACCACAATAGGAGGCGCGTACACCGGGGAGCTGTTTTTT.

This sequence joins TRBV28 and TRBJ1-4, with a possible D match to TRBD1 (6 bases). Trimming took off 4 bases at V and 0 bases at J, with 6 bases between the two ends. CDR1 MDHEN and CDR2 SYDVKM come from the germline V gene. The CDR3 extends over 14 amino acids. The CDR3 loop is CASSWTATNEKLFF. CDR3 DNA: TGTGCCAGCAGTTGGACAGCAACTAATGAAAAACTGTTTTTT.

V gene TRBV9 combines with J gene TRBJ2-3; the D is unclear. The CDR3 loop spans 15 amino acids. Trimming shortened V by 0 bases and J by 0 bases, and 8 bases separated the two germline ends. Germline CDR1 is SGDLS and CDR2 is YYNGEE. As DNA, the CDR3 is TGTGCCAGCAGCGTAGCAGTCGGGAGCACAGATACGCAGTATTTT. This codes for CASSVAVGSTDTQYF.

The rearrangement uses TRBV2 and TRBJ2-7, with TRBD1 matching 11 bases. The CDR3 has 15 residues. Germline values: CDR1 SNHLY, CDR2 FYNNEI. V was pared by 6 bases and J by 0 bases, with 4 bases of the junction left unmatched. Here the CDR3 DNA reads TGTGCCAGCAGGAAAGGACAGGGGGCCTCCTACGAGCAGTACTTC. Encoded protein: CASRKGQGASYEQYF.

The chain has TRBV4-2 and TRBJ2-7; 11 bases map to TRBD2. V dropped 3 bases and J dropped 2; count of bases not matched to a gene: 3. The CDR3 length is 15 residues. Germline lookup yields CDR1 LGHNA and CDR2 YNFKEQ. The CDR3 protein is CASSHGTSGTYEQYF. The CDR3 nucleotides read TGTGCCAGCAGCCACGGGACTAGCGGCACCTACGAGCAGTACTTC.

This clone was counted only a few times. The V gene is TRBV13, the J gene TRBJ2-1, with 7 bases that match TRBD2. The CDR3 runs 12 residues. With 5 bases clipped from V and 8 bases from J, the junction kept 3 bases outside the gene matches. CDR1 and CDR2 (germline): PRHDT, FYEKMQ (reference sequence). As DNA, the CDR3 is TGTGCCAGCAGCCCGCTAGCGGATGAGCAGTTCTTC. This sequence encodes CASSPLADEQFF.

The rearrangement links TRBV5-1 to TRBJ2-2; tentative D call: TRBD2 (5 bases). This CDR3 is built from 15 residues. Germline assignment: CDR1 SGHRS and CDR2 YFSETQ. V gave up 1 base and J gave up 0 bases, with 7 bases separating them. DNA for the CDR3: TGCGCCAGCAGCTTGAGGCGGGCGAACACCGGGGAGCTGTTTTTT. Its translation: CASSLRRANTGELFF.

This clone was counted only a few times. The chain uses TRBV28 and TRBJ1-2; D remains ambiguous. Deletions cut 3 bases from V and 2 bases from J, with 4 bases between. Germline-derived CDR1 and CDR2 are MDHEN and SYDVKM. The CDR3 totals 12 residues. The CDR3 loop is CASSLGNYGYTF. The DNA for the CDR3 is TGTGCCAGCAGTTTGGGAAACTATGGCTACACCTTC.